A selection of T cell receptor beta chains follows, all from one sample in a study of cytomegalovirus exposure and HLA in healthy donors. Measured with immunoSEQ multiplex PCR; TCRdb has only the in-frame clones, and not every one. The data show 70,000 to 85,000 clones, and the top ten clones hold 6% to 8%. Sequencing was performed on PBMCs. The source of these receptors is a female donor in good health and CMV-seropositive. Each CDR3 is given with its conserved first and last residue. D genes are given only for firm matches.

TRBD1 | TRBJ1-4 | TRBV5-1 | TGCGCCAGCAGCTTGGCCTCAGGGGGTAGGGAAAAACTGTTTTTT | CASSLASGGREKLFF
- | TRBJ1-5 | TRBV28 | TGTGCCAGCACCCCAAGCGGGACGGTACGCAATCAGCCCCAGCATTTT | CASTPSGTVRNQPQHF
- | TRBJ1-3 | TRBV30 | TGTGCCTGGAGTTTCACAGCTGGAAACACCATATATTTT | CAWSFTAGNTIYF
- | TRBJ1-1 | TRBV30 | TGTGCCTGGGGGGAGTACACTGAAGCTTTCTTT | CAWGEYTEAFF
- | TRBJ2-7 | TRBV4-1 | TGCGCCAGCAGCCAAGATAGGGAGGACGCCTACGAGCAGTACTTC | CASSQDREDAYEQYF
- | TRBJ1-6 | TRBV5-4 | TGTGCCAGCAGCCGCAGTTCGGGTTTGGGTTCACCCCTCCACTTT | CASSRSSGLGSPLHF
- | TRBJ2-7 | TRBV6-1 | TGTGCCAGCAGTGAGGGATGGGGGCTCAGGGACGAGCAGTACTTC | CASSEGWGLRDEQYF
- | TRBJ2-7 | TRBV27 | TGTGCCAGCAGTTTAGGACTTGCCTACGAGCAGTACTTC | CASSLGLAYEQYF
- | TRBJ2-1 | TRBV5-1 | TGCGCCAGCAGCCGGAACGGGGGATTAAATGAGCAGTTCTTC | CASSRNGGLNEQFF
TRBD2 | TRBJ2-1 | TRBV9 | TGTGCCAGTAGTAGCGGGGGACCTGGCAATGAGCAGTTCTTC | CASSSGGPGNEQFF
TRBD2 | TRBJ2-2 | TRBV15 | TGTGCCACCAGCAGAGATAGGAGAAGCGGGGGGGCCACCGGGGAGCTGTTTTTT | CATSRDRRSGGATGELFF
TRBD1 | TRBJ2-3 | TRBV18 | TGTGCCAGCTCACCACGGGACAGAGGCACAGATACGCAGTATTTT | CASSPRDRGTDTQYF
- | TRBJ2-1 | TRBV5-1 | TGCGCCAGCAGCTTGGGCAGACTCACCTACAATGAGCAGTTCTTC | CASSLGRLTYNEQFF
TRBD1 | TRBJ2-5 | TRBV15 | TGTGCCACCAGCTTTTCCGGACAGGGGAGGGAGACCCAGTACTTC | CATSFSGQGRETQYF
- | TRBJ2-5 | TRBV14 | TGTGCCAGCGCGGCGGGGTACGAGACCCAGTACTTC | CASAAGYETQYF
- | TRBJ2-5 | TRBV7-2 | TGTGCCAGCAGCTTACGAACCCAGGAGACCCAGTACTTC | CASSLRTQETQYF
- | TRBJ1-1 | TRBV29-1 | TGCAGCGTTGAGGCCCGGGGGATGAACACTGAAGCTTTCTTT | CSVEARGMNTEAFF